This record covers a single TCR beta chain. Its specificity is not known. The table came from immunoSEQ multiplex PCR; TCRdb's copy has only in-frame clones and leaves some out. The repertoire consists of about 89,000 clones, with about nine tenths occurring once and the leading ten covering 11%. This entry comes from a study of T cell responses to AZD1222 COVID-19 vaccine. Study-wide findings and caveats: With dominance at 160-218 and 743-854, vaccine-associated CD4 TCRs spanned spike. A mostly white British donor set with more females was recruited, and clonal diversity was possibly underestimated.

The V and J ends lost 5 bases and 2 bases, in that order; junction bases with no gene match: 12. The CDR3 sequence is 18 residues long. The germline V gene has CDR1 LGHNA and CDR2 YNFKEQ. V usage is TRBV4-2 and J usage is TRBJ1-5, with TRBD1 identical over 10 bases. The sequencing here drew on peripheral blood, taken 28 days after the second AZD1222 dose. The clonotype was recovered from an adult who received the AZD1222 COVID-19 vaccine. CDR3 DNA: TGTGCCAGCAGCACACCCGGGACAGGGGCGGGAGGCAATCAGCCCCAGCATTTT. This codes for CASSTPGTGAGGNQPQHF.